This is a list of T cell receptor beta chains from one sample in a study of T cells in Graves' hyperthyroidism and ophthalmopathy. TCRdb re-called the multiplex PCR reads with MiXCR, one entry per CDR3 protein. Of about 560,000 distinct CDR3 sequences in the sample, about a sixth were seen once. The sequencing input was blood. All receptors derive from a woman between 18 and 29 years old with Graves' hyperthyroidism. Both conserved end residues are part of each CDR3. D genes are given only for firm matches. For some rows the clone size is stated as once, few or many, or as a class when expanded; others skip it.

V gene,clone size,J gene,D gene,CDR3 DNA,CDR3 protein
TRBV7-9,few,TRBJ2-1,-,TGTGCCAGCAGCTTAGTTGCAGGGCTACGGTTCTTC,CASSLVAGLRFF
TRBV15,many,TRBJ1-1,TRBD1,TGTGCCACCAGCAGAGTTGGACAGGACACTGAAGCTTTCTTT,CATSRVGQDTEAFF
TRBV11-1,-,TRBJ2-5,-,TGTGCCAGCAGCTCACTCCTGAGAGACCAAGAGACCCAGTACTTC,CASSSLLRDQETQYF
TRBV4-3,few,TRBJ2-7,-,TGCGCCAGCCCCCGGGGGCAGCGCTCCTACGAGCAGTACTTC,CASPRGQRSYEQYF
TRBV6-4,many,TRBJ2-3,-,TGTGCCAGCAGTGTCAGCGGAGGGAGCACAGATACGCAGTATTTT,CASSVSGGSTDTQYF
TRBV19,-,TRBJ2-1,TRBD2,TGTGCCAGTAGACGGGTTGGGACTAGCCCCCTAAATGAGCAGTTCTTC,CASRRVGTSPLNEQFF
TRBV18,-,TRBJ2-5,-,TGTGTCAGCTCACCAGGCGGCGTCCAAGAGACCCTGTACTTC,CVSSPGGVQETLYF
TRBV7-9,few,TRBJ2-1,TRBD2,TGTGCCAGCTGGCCCCCGGGGGGGAGGAATGAGCAGTTCTTC,CASWPPGGRNEQFF
TRBV3-1,few,TRBJ2-3,-,TGTACCAGCAGCCAAGTTTCAGATACGCAGTATTTT,CTSSQVSDTQYF
TRBV27,many,TRBJ1-2,TRBD1,TGTGCCAGCAGTTCACCCAGGGCAGGGGGAGGGAGGAACGGTGGCTACACCTTC,CASSSPRAGGGRNGGYTF
TRBV11-2,many,TRBJ2-7,TRBD2,TGTGCCAGCAGCTTAGAGCTAGCGGGAGGTGGCGAGCAGTACTTC,CASSLELAGGGEQYF
TRBV3-1,few,TRBJ2-7,-,TGTGCCAGCAGTAACCAGGTGGGGGAGCAGTACTTC,CASSNQVGEQYF
TRBV20-1,many,TRBJ2-3,-,TGCAGTGCCTGGGGGGACGGGCCTAGCACAGATACGCAGTATTTT,CSAWGDGPSTDTQYF
TRBV20-1,few,TRBJ2-5,TRBD1,TGCAGTGCTAGGGGGGACAGGGGTCGTGAAGAGACCCAGTACTTC,CSARGDRGREETQYF
TRBV7-2,many,TRBJ2-1,-,TGTGCCAGCAGCTTAGACGGGAGTCTGGGTAATGAGCAGTTCTTC,CASSLDGSLGNEQFF
TRBV29-1,-,TRBJ2-6,-,TGCAGCGTTGAATCGTACTCTGGGGCCAACGTCCTGACTTTC,CSVESYSGANVLTF
TRBV5-1,few,TRBJ2-7,TRBD2,TGCGCCACTGAGTGGGGGAGGGTCGCCGAGCAGTACTTC,CATEWGRVAEQYF
TRBV5-1,many,TRBJ1-2,-,TGCGCCAGCAGCGTTGAGGGGACAAGAGGCTACACCTTC,CASSVEGTRGYTF
TRBV2,few,TRBJ1-2,-,TGTGCCAGCAGTGGCCTGCGGCTTCCTAACTATGGCTACACCTTC,CASSGLRLPNYGYTF
TRBV28,many,TRBJ2-1,-,TGTGCCAGCAGTTTAGGGGGAGGAGGGGATGAGCAGTTCTTC,CASSLGGGGDEQFF
TRBV11-3,many,TRBJ1-1,-,TGTGCCAGCAGCTATAATATGAACACTGAAGCTTTCTTT,CASSYNMNTEAFF
TRBV11-2,many,TRBJ2-5,-,TGTGCCAGCAGCCCGTCAAGCGGGCTAAGAGAGACCCAGTACTTC,CASSPSSGLRETQYF
TRBV11-2,-,TRBJ2-7,-,TGTGCCAGCAGCTTAGGCCCCCCAAAATACGAGCAGTACTTC,CASSLGPPKYEQYF
TRBV28,many,TRBJ1-4,-,TGTGCCAGCAGTTTAATCGACAACCTGAGGGAAAAACTGTTTTTT,CASSLIDNLREKLFF
TRBV20-1,many,TRBJ2-5,-,TGCAGTGCTAGCCGATGGCGAGAGGGAGAGACCCAGTACTTC,CSASRWREGETQYF
TRBV19,few,TRBJ1-2,TRBD1,TGTGCCAGTAGTATAGGGGACAGGGGGCCGGCTAACTATGGCTACACCTTC,CASSIGDRGPANYGYTF
TRBV18,many,TRBJ1-1,TRBD1,TGTGCCAGCCTGGGACAGAGGGTGGGAGGCGCTGAAGCTTTCTTT,CASLGQRVGGAEAFF
TRBV3-1,many,TRBJ2-5,-,TGTGCCAGCAGCCAAGATGGTTGGCGTCCAGAACCCAGTAGCCAAGAGACCCAGTACTTC,CASSQDGWRPEPSSQETQYF
TRBV6-6,many,TRBJ2-1,TRBD2,TGTGCCAGCAGTTACTCGCTTGCTAGCGGGAGGTCGAACGGTGAGCAGTTCTTC,CASSYSLASGRSNGEQFF
TRBV6-1,-,TRBJ1-2,-,TGTGCCAGCAACCTAAGGGGGGATGCGGGCTACACCTTC,CASNLRGDAGYTF
TRBV6-1,-,TRBJ2-1,TRBD2,TGTGCCAGCAGTAAGGGTTGGGCTAGCGGACACAATGAGCAGTTCTTC,CASSKGWASGHNEQFF
TRBV12-3/TRBV12-4,many,TRBJ2-1,TRBD2,TGTGCCAGCAGTTTAGCGCGAACTAGCGGGGAGAATGAGCAGTTCTTC,CASSLARTSGENEQFF
TRBV2,-,TRBJ1-2,TRBD1,TGTGCCAGGAGAGGACAGGGGGCGGCTGGCTACACCTTC,CARRGQGAAGYTF
TRBV11-2,-,TRBJ1-2,TRBD1,TGTGCCAGCAGCTGGGCCCAGGGGGCTTACTATGGCTACACCTTC,CASSWAQGAYYGYTF
TRBV11-2,many,TRBJ2-1,TRBD2,TGTGCCAGCAGCGATACCAGCGGGGCTTCCTACAATGAGCAGTTCTTC,CASSDTSGASYNEQFF
TRBV2,many,TRBJ2-7,-,TGTGCCAGCAGTGAAATTTGGCAGGGGCCCTACGAGCAGTACTTC,CASSEIWQGPYEQYF
TRBV30,few,TRBJ2-1,-,TGTGCCTGGACCGTGACAGGGAGGGATGAGCAGTTCTTC,CAWTVTGRDEQFF
TRBV24-1,-,TRBJ2-1,TRBD1,TGTGCCACCAGCCTCCGGGACAGGGCTTTAAATGAGCAGTTCTTC,CATSLRDRALNEQFF
TRBV6-1,many,TRBJ2-7,TRBD1,TGTGCCAGCAGTTCTACCAGGGGGCGGCTAGCCCACGAGCAGTACTTC,CASSSTRGRLAHEQYF
TRBV10-3,few,TRBJ2-1,TRBD2,TGTGCCAGCTTCCGGGACTACCGATACAATGAGCAGTTCTTC,CASFRDYRYNEQFF
TRBV2,many,TRBJ1-2,-,TGTGCCAGCAGTGATCCCAGCCTCGGGCGCTACACCTTC,CASSDPSLGRYTF
TRBV28,-,TRBJ2-7,-,TGTGCCAGCAGTTTCTTTTTGCGGGGAGACTACGAGCAGTACTTC,CASSFFLRGDYEQYF
TRBV11-2,many,TRBJ2-3,TRBD2,TGTGCCAGCAGCTTACGCAATAGTAGCGGGGGTGCTAGCACAGATACGCAGTATTTT,CASSLRNSSGGASTDTQYF
TRBV9,few,TRBJ2-5,-,TGTGCCAGCAGCGTAGGGGGCAGGGTGAAAGAGACCCAGTACTTC,CASSVGGRVKETQYF
TRBV28,-,TRBJ2-7,-,TGTGCCAGCAGTCCGGGGACTTATGACTACGAGCAGTACTTC,CASSPGTYDYEQYF
TRBV7-9,-,TRBJ2-7,TRBD1,TGTGCCAGCAGCTTGGGGGCGACAGGGTACGAGCAGTACTTC,CASSLGATGYEQYF
TRBV5-1,few,TRBJ2-1,TRBD2,TGCGCCAGCAGCTCCGGGACTAGCGGGAGGGAATACAATGAGCAGTTCTTC,CASSSGTSGREYNEQFF
TRBV24-1,-,TRBJ2-5,-,TGTGCCACCAGTGACTCGGGACCCCCCCCGTCCCAGTACTTC,CATSDSGPPPSQYF
TRBV2,-,TRBJ1-4,-,TGTGCCAGCAGTGAAGCGCTTAGGGTTAATGAAAAACTGTTTTTT,CASSEALRVNEKLFF
TRBV9,few,TRBJ2-2,-,TGTGCCAGCAGCGTGGATTTGGGGGCTGGCGGGGAGCTGTTTTTT,CASSVDLGAGGELFF
TRBV7-2,-,TRBJ1-4,TRBD1,TGTGCCAGCAGCTCAACAGGGGCGGTTGGTGAAAAACTGTTTTTT,CASSSTGAVGEKLFF
TRBV10-2,few,TRBJ2-3,-,TGCGCCAGCAGTGTGAGGGATACGCAGTATTTT,CASSVRDTQYF
TRBV6-2/TRBV6-3,-,TRBJ2-7,-,TGTGCCAGGCAGATACGGACCATCTCCTACGAGCAGTACTTC,CARQIRTISYEQYF
TRBV7-2,many,TRBJ1-1,TRBD1,TGTGCCAGCAGCTTAGGGACAGGGTACACTGAAGCTTTCTTT,CASSLGTGYTEAFF
TRBV2,many,TRBJ1-6,-,TGTGCCAGCAGTGGAAGGGATTCACCCCTCCACTTT,CASSGRDSPLHF
TRBV2,many,TRBJ1-1,-,TGTGCCAGCAGTGAGACAGCCATGAACACTAAAGCTTTCTTT,CASSETAMNTKAFF
TRBV18,many,TRBJ1-1,-,TGTGCCAGCTCACCACTGGCAGATGAAGCTTTCTTT,CASSPLADEAFF
TRBV3-1,many,TRBJ1-2,TRBD1,TGTGCCAGCAGCCAAGCGTGGGACAGGAGTGGCTACACCTTC,CASSQAWDRSGYTF
TRBV6-1,-,TRBJ2-1,TRBD2,TGTGCCAGCAGTCTAGCGGGAGCCGACTACAATGAGCAGTTCTTC,CASSLAGADYNEQFF